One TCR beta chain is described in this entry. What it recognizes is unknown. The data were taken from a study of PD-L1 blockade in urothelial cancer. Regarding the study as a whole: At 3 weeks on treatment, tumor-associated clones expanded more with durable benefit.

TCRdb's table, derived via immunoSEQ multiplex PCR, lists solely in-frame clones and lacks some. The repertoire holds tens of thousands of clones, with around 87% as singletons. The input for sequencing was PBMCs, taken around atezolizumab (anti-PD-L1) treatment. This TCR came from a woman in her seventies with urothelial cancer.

The CDR3 bases are TGTGCCAGCAGTTGGTCAGTCAGCTCCTACGAGCAGTACTTC. Translated: CASSWSVSSYEQYF. V and J are TRBV28 and TRBJ2-7; D unclear. Germline assignment: CDR1 MDHEN and CDR2 SYDVKM. With 4 bases removed from V and 0 bases from J, the gap between germline ends came to 10 bases. The CDR3 runs to 14 residues.